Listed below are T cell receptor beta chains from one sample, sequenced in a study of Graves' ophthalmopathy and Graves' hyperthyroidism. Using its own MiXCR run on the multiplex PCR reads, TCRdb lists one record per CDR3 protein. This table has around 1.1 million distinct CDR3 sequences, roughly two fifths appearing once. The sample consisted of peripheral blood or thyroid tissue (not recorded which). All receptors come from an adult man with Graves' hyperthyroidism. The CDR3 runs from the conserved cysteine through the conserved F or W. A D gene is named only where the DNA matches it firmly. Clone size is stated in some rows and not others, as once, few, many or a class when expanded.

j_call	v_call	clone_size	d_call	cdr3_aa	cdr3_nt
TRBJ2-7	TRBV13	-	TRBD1	CASSREGQGLSYEQYF	TGTGCCAGCAGCCGAGAGGGACAGGGACTTTCCTACGAGCAGTACTTC
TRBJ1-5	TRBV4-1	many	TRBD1	CASSQETGVLHQPQHF	TGCGCCAGCAGCCAAGAAACAGGGGTACTACATCAGCCCCAGCATTTT
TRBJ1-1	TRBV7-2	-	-	CASSLGGGNWLFF	TGTGCCAGCAGCTTAGGAGGGGGGAACTGGCTCTTCTTT
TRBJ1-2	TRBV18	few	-	CASSPGAGNYGYTF	TGTGCCAGCTCACCGGGGGCAGGGAACTATGGCTACACCTTC
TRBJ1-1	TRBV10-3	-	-	CATTVGTEAFF	TGTGCCACCACGGTGGGAACTGAAGCTTTCTTT
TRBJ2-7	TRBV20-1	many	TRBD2	CSAREGLAVDYEQYF	TGCAGTGCTAGAGAGGGACTAGCGGTAGACTACGAGCAGTACTTC
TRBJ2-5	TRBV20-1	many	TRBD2	CSASRGSGGAETQYF	TGCAGTGCTAGTAGGGGTAGCGGGGGGGCGGAGACCCAGTACTTC
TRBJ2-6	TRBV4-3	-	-	CASSQLQGSGANVLTF	TGCGCCAGCAGCCAGTTACAGGGTTCCGGGGCCAACGTCCTGACTTTC
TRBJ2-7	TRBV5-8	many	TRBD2	CASSPIMLAGVYEQYF	TGTGCCAGCAGCCCTATTATGTTAGCGGGAGTCTACGAGCAGTACTTC
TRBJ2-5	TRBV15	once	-	CATSRDRGTQYF	TGTGCCACCAGCAGAGATAGAGGGACCCAGTACTTC
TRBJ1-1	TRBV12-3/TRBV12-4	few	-	CASSPGPGLSRRDTEAFF	TGTGCCAGCAGCCCAGGACCGGGACTCTCTAGGCGGGACACTGAAGCTTTCTTT
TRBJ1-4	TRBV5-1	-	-	CASSKDSANEKLFF	TGTGCCAGCAGCAAGGACAGCGCCAATGAAAAACTGTTTTTT
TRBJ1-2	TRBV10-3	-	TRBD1	CASSFDRGAYGYTF	TGTGCCAGCAGTTTCGACAGGGGAGCCTATGGCTACACCTTC
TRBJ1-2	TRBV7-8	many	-	CASSFLSRTRAFPYGYTF	TGTGCCAGCAGCTTTCTATCTCGGACACGGGCTTTCCCCTATGGCTACACCTTC
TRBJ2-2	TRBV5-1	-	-	CASSTSPTSLDTGELFF	TGCGCCAGCAGCACGTCCCCCACTAGTCTCGACACCGGGGAGCTGTTTTTT
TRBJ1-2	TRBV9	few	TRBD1	CASSTGTGEGYTF	TGTGCCAGCAGCACCGGGACAGGGGAAGGCTACACCTTC
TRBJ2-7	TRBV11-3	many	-	CASSSLMRDEHF	TGTGCCAGCAGCTCCCTAATGAGGGATGAGCACTTC
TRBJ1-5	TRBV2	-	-	CASSAGNNQPQHF	TGTGCCAGCAGTGCAGGAAACAATCAGCCCCAGCATTTT
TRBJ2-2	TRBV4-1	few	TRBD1	CASSQRTGGGTGELFF	TGCGCCAGCAGCCAACGGACAGGGGGCGGCACCGGGGAGCTGTTTTTT
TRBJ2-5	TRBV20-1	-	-	CSAIPSIQETQYF	TGCAGTGCTATCCCTAGTATCCAAGAGACCCAGTACTTC
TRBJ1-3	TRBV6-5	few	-	CASTKQGLEGNTIYF	TGTGCCAGCACCAAACAGGGATTGGAGGGAAACACCATATATTTT
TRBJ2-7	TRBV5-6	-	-	CAGSFPSSSYEQYF	TGTGCCGGCAGCTTCCCGTCGAGCTCCTACGAGCAGTACTTC
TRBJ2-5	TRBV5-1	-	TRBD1	CASCPGQGRETQYF	TGCGCCAGCTGCCCCGGACAGGGGCGGGAGACCCAGTACTTC
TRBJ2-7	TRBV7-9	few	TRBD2	CASSHPGLAGAGEQYF	TGTGCCAGCAGCCACCCGGGACTAGCGGGAGCCGGCGAGCAGTACTTC
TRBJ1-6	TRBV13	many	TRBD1	CASSYRGQNSPLHF	TGTGCCAGCAGCTACAGGGGGCAAAATTCACCCCTCCACTTT
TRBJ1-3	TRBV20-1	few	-	CSARPTGSGNTIYF	TGCAGTGCTAGGCCGACAGGATCTGGAAACACCATATATTTT
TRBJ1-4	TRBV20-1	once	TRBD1	CSVATGGNEKLFF	TGCAGCGTTGCGACAGGGGGGAATGAAAAACTGTTTTTT
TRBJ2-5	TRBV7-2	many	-	CASSLAIGKTETQYF	TGTGCCAGCAGCTTAGCGATAGGCAAGACCGAGACCCAGTACTTC
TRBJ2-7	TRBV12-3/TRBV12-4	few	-	CASSSSRGRYYEQYF	TGTGCCAGCAGTTCCAGCCGCGGACGTTACTACGAGCAGTACTTC
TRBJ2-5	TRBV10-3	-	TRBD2	CAISEGGKRGGRPQETQYF	TGTGCCATCAGTGAGGGTGGGAAGCGGGGGGGCCGGCCCCAAGAGACCCAGTACTTC
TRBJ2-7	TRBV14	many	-	CASSQTGTYVKQYF	TGTGCCAGCAGCCAAACCGGGACTTATGTTAAGCAGTACTTC
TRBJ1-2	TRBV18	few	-	CASSPRAPAGYTF	TGTGCCAGCTCACCCCGGGCCCCAGCGGGCTACACCTTC
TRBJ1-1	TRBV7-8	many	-	CASSLRAARQDEAFF	TGTGCCAGCAGCCTAAGGGCGGCGCGGCAGGATGAAGCTTTCTTT
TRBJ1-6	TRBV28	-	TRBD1	CASSGADRANSPLHF	TGTGCCAGCAGTGGTGCGGACAGGGCTAATTCACCCCTCCACTTT
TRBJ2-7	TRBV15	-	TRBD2	CATSKGLAGSVYEQYF	TGTGCCACCAGCAAAGGACTAGCGGGATCGGTTTACGAGCAGTACTTC
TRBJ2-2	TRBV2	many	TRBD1	CASSAAGTGNSGELFF	TGTGCCAGCAGTGCGGCAGGGACAGGGAACTCCGGGGAGCTGTTTTTT
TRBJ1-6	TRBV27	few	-	CASSTGGGPLHF	TGTGCCAGCAGCACCGGAGGCGGACCCCTCCACTTT
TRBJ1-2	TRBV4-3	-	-	CASSQDQGRYYGYTF	TGCGCCAGCAGCCAAGATCAGGGCCGCTACTATGGCTACACCTTC
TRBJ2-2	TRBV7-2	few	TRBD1	CASSLEGGAGTGRSGELFF	TGTGCCAGCAGCTTAGAGGGGGGGGCTGGGACAGGGCGTTCCGGGGAGCTGTTTTTT
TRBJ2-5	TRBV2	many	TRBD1	CASSDDGTGEVTQYF	TGTGCCAGCAGTGACGACGGGACAGGGGAAGTGACCCAGTACTTC
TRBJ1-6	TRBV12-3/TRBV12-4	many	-	CASSPDRAGDSPLHF	TGTGCCAGCAGTCCCGACAGAGCCGGCGATTCACCCCTCCACTTT
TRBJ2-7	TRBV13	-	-	CASSLDSDGLYEQYF	TGTGCCAGCAGCTTAGATTCGGACGGGTTGTACGAGCAGTACTTC
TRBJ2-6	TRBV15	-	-	CATSSVTLGVTGANVLTF	TGTGCCACCAGCAGCGTCACGCTCGGGGTAACTGGGGCCAACGTCCTGACTTTC
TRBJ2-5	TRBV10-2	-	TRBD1	CASSERGGTGPDQYF	TGCGCCAGCAGTGAGCGAGGGGGGACAGGGCCAGACCAGTACTTC
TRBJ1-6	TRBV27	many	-	CASSPTRNSPLHF	TGTGCCAGCAGCCCCACCCGTAATTCACCCCTCCACTTT
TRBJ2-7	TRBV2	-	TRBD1	CASSEFDRVNEQYF	TGTGCCAGCAGTGAATTTGACAGGGTCAACGAGCAGTACTTC
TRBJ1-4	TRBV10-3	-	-	CAISEEVGPFEKLFF	TGTGCCATCAGTGAGGAGGTCGGGCCGTTTGAAAAACTGTTTTTT
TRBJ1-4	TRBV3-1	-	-	CASSQGTEKLFF	TGTGCCAGCAGCCAAGGGACGGAAAAACTGTTTTTT
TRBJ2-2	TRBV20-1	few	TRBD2	CSARVAGVNTGELFF	TGCAGTGCTAGAGTGGCGGGGGTAAACACCGGGGAGCTGTTTTTT
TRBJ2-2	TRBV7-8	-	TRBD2	CASTLGLPGGAGELFF	TGTGCCAGCACCCTTGGACTACCGGGGGGGGCCGGGGAGCTGTTTTTT
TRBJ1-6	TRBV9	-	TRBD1	CASSESTGSNNSPLHF	TGTGCCAGCAGCGAATCGACAGGGTCAAATAATTCACCCCTCCACTTT
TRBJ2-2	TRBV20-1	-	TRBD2	CSAKPGLAGGPGELFF	TGCAGTGCCAAACCGGGACTAGCGGGAGGCCCCGGGGAGCTGTTTTTT
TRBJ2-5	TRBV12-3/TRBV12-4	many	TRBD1	CASSPGTAGTQYF	TGTGCCAGCAGTCCTGGGACAGCCGGGACCCAGTACTTC
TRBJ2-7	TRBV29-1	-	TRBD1	CSVIRTGYYEQYF	TGCAGCGTTATTCGGACAGGGTACTACGAGCAGTACTTC
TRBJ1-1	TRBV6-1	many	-	CATRTADTEAFF	TGTGCCACTCGAACAGCGGACACTGAAGCTTTCTTT